The sequence of this T cell receptor (beta chain) was determined in a study of T cell changes during pregnancy in multiple sclerosis. Libraries were prepared by immunoSEQ multiplex PCR; TCRdb keeps only in-frame clonotypes and omits some of them. Of about 64,000 clones in the sample, roughly 96% were seen once. This CDR3 comprises 13 residues. CDR1 MNHNS and CDR2 SASEGT come from the germline V gene. Trimming took off 3 bases at V and 6 bases at J, with 9 bases between the two ends. The chain couples TRBV6-1 to TRBJ1-5; D might be TRBD1 (6 bases). This TCR came from a female donor with multiple sclerosis, enrolled in a pregnancy study. The specimen was CD8+ T cells from peripheral blood mononuclear cells, collected after pregnancy. CDR3 in amino acids: CASSETGAQPQHF. In DNA form, the CDR3 reads TGTGCCAGCAGTGAGACAGGTGCTCAGCCCCAGCATTTT.